The 8 T cell receptor beta chains below all came from one sample that was sequenced in a study of breast tumors, draining lymph nodes, adjacent tissues. Axillary draining lymph nodes of breast cancer patients supplied the node samples. TCRdb itself ran the multiplex PCR reads through MiXCR, one entry per CDR3 protein. The sample has some 130,000 distinct CDR3 sequences; 21% are singletons. Input material: axillary lymph node tissue. Receptor source: a female donor with breast cancer. Some clones in this sample may be carry-over from other donors' samples.

This clonotype showed up many times. The genes are TRBV27 and TRBJ2-1, with 10 bases lining up with TRBD2. This CDR3 region has 16 residues. Per germline, CDR1 MNHEY and CDR2 SMNVEV (reference sequence). V lost 5 bases to trimming and J lost 6 bases; unmatched junction nucleotides: 10. CDR3 residues: CASSGLAGASVNEQFF. DNA for the CDR3: TGTGCCAGCAGTGGGCTAGCGGGGGCCTCGGTCAATGAGCAGTTCTTC.

This clonotype was seen a few times. The V call is TRBV30, the J call TRBJ2-1; the D is unclear. Trimming shortened V by 7 bases and J by 4 bases, and 20 bases separated the two germline ends. The germline V gene encodes CDR1 GTSNPN and CDR2 SVGIG (reference sequence). The CDR3 consists of 15 residues. For the CDR3, the DNA is TGTGCCTCAGTTTATGCAGAGATTGGGTACAATGAGCAGTTCTTC. Translated: CASVYAEIGYNEQFF.

This clonotype was seen many times. This chain joins TRBV7-3 and TRBJ2-1; 7 bases align to TRBD1. V shed 5 bases, J shed 0 bases, and the junction held 4 bases outside the gene matches. CDR3 length: 15 residues. CDR1 and CDR2 from the germline V gene are SGHTA and FQGTGA. This CDR3 reads CASSRGQSSYNEQFF. The CDR3 DNA reads as TGTGCCAGCAGCCGGGGACAGAGCTCCTACAATGAGCAGTTCTTC.

As regards this clonotype: It may be a read error: a sequence one base away is much more abundant. The genes are TRBV6-5 and TRBJ2-5, with D possibly TRBD1 on 5 matching bases. In germline, CDR1 is MNHEY, CDR2 SVGAGI. CDR3 size: 15 residues. The CDR3 nucleotides are TGTGCCAGCAGTTACGGCAAAGGGGCGAAAGAGGCCCAGTACTTC. This sequence encodes CASSYGKGAKEAQYF.

This clonotype was counted ten times or more. This chain links TRBV19 with TRBJ1-4; D not certain. The CDR3 extends over 14 amino acids. Germline assignment: CDR1 LNHDA and CDR2 SQIVND (reference sequence). Deletions cut 3 bases from V and 1 base from J, with 6 bases between. The CDR3 loop reads CASSMERTNEKLFF. In DNA form, the CDR3 reads TGTGCCAGTAGTATGGAGCGAACTAATGAAAAACTGTTTTTT.

In its sample, this clonotype was seen many times. The chain uses TRBV30 and TRBJ2-7, with TRBD1 identical over 8 bases. Germline V gene sequence: CDR1 GTSNPN, CDR2 SVGIG (reference sequence). This CDR3 contains 14 residues. V dropped 5 bases and J dropped 3; count of bases not matched to a gene: 9. The CDR3 loop is CAWALGTGDYEQYF. CDR3 DNA sequence: TGTGCCTGGGCCCTTGGGACAGGCGACTACGAGCAGTACTTC.

The rearrangement joins TRBV19 to TRBJ2-1, with 7 bases aligning to TRBD2. There are 16 residues in the CDR3. V lost 10 bases, J lost 0 bases, and 12 bases stayed unmatched. CDR1 is LNHDA and CDR2 is SQIVND in the germline V gene (reference sequence). This CDR3 is CATTKLATSSYNEQFF. CDR3 in DNA: TGTGCCACCACGAAACTAGCGACCAGCTCCTACAATGAGCAGTTCTTC.

This clonotype was detected many times. This chain connects TRBV4-2 to TRBJ1-4, with a weak D call TRBD1 (5 bases). CDR1 is LGHNA and CDR2 is YNFKEQ in the germline V gene. This CDR3 spans 16 amino acids. Trimming pared 1 base from V and 3 bases from J, leaving 12 bases between. CDR3 in DNA: TGTGCCAGCAGCCAAGGGCAGACAGCGTCTAATGAAAAACTGTTTTTT. Translation: CASSQGQTASNEKLFF.